These T cell receptor beta chains were read from a single sample in a study of blood T cell repertoires in COVID-19. Measured with immunoSEQ multiplex PCR; TCRdb has only the in-frame clones, and not every one. The table has approximately 200,000 clones, 82% seen once. Sequenced sample: PBMCs or T cells enriched from blood (not recorded which). The receptor source for this set is a man aged 40-50 years who had recovered from COVID-19. Both conserved end residues are part of each CDR3. The D gene is left open where the match is weak. For some rows the clone size is stated as once, few or many, or as a class when expanded; others skip it.

clone_size j_call v_call d_call cdr3_aa cdr3_nt
- TRBJ2-1 TRBV9 - CASSVGVAASNYEQFF TGTGCCAGCAGCGTAGGAGTAGCGGCTAGCAACTATGAGCAGTTCTTC
- TRBJ2-5 TRBV28 TRBD1 CASSLLGGQGFETQYF TGTGCCAGCAGTTTATTAGGGGGACAGGGTTTCGAGACCCAGTACTTC
- TRBJ1-2 TRBV6-5 - CASSYQADYGYTF TGTGCCAGCAGTTATCAGGCCGACTATGGCTACACCTTC
- TRBJ2-7 TRBV18 TRBD1 CASSPPSRDRGGGYEQYF TGTGCCAGCTCACCACCGTCTCGGGACAGGGGCGGAGGCTACGAGCAGTACTTC
- TRBJ2-2 TRBV2 TRBD2 CASSTLAGNTGELFF TGTGCCAGCAGCACACTAGCGGGAAACACCGGGGAGCTGTTTTTT
- TRBJ1-1 TRBV18 TRBD1 CASSPRQGGNTEAFF TGTGCCAGCTCACCTAGACAGGGTGGGAACACTGAAGCTTTCTTT
medium-sized TRBJ2-2 TRBV19 TRBD1 CASETGGLTGELFF TGTGCCAGTGAGACAGGGGGCTTGACCGGGGAGCTGTTTTTT
few TRBJ2-1 TRBV6-2/TRBV6-3 TRBD2 CASSKGTSGRKYNEQFF TGTGCCAGCAGTAAGGGGACTAGCGGGAGGAAGTACAATGAGCAGTTCTTC
- TRBJ1-3 TRBV5-1 - CASSPAVGGNTIYF TGCGCCAGCAGCCCAGCGGTAGGCGGAAACACCATATATTTT
- TRBJ2-7 TRBV6-2/TRBV6-3 TRBD2 CASSFSAVGGRASSYEQYF TGTGCCAGCAGTTTCTCCGCCGTGGGCGGGAGGGCAAGCTCCTACGAGCAGTACTTC